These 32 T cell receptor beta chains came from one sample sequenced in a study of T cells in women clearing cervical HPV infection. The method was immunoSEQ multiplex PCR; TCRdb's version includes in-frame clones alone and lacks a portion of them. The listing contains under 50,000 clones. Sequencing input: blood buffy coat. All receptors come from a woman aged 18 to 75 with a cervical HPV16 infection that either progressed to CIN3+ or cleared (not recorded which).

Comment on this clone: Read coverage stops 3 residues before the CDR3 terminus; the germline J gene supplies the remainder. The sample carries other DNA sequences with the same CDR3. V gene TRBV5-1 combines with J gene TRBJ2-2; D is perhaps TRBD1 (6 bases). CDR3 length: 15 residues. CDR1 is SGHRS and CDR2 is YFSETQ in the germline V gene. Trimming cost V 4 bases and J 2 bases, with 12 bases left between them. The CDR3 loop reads CASSPLDRNTGELFF. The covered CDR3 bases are TGCGCCAGCAGCCCCCTGGACAGAAACACCGGGGAG.

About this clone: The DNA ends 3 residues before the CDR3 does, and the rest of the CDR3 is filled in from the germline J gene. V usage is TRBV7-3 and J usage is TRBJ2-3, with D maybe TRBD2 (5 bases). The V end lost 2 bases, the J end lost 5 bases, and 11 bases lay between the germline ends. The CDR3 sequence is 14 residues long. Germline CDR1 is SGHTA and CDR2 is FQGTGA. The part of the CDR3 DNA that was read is TGTGCCAGCAGCTTATCGGGGATACTAGATACG. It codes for CASSLSGILDT. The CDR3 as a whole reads CASSLSGILDTQYF.

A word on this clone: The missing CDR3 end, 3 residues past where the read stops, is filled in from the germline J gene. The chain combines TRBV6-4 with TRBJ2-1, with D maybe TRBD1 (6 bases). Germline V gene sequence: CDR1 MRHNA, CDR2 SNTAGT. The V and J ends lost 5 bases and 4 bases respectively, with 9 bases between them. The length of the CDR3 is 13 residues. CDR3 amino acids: CASSMDSYNEQFF. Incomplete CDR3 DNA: TGTGCCAGCAGTATGGACAGTTACAATGAG.

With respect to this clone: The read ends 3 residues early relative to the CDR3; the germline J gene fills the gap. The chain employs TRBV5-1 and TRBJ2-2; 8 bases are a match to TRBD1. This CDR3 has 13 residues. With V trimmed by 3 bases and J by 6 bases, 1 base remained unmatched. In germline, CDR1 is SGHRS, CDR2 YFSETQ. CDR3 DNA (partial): TGCGCCAGCAGCTGGACAGGGCCCGGGGAG. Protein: CASSWTGPGE. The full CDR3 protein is CASSWTGPGELFF.

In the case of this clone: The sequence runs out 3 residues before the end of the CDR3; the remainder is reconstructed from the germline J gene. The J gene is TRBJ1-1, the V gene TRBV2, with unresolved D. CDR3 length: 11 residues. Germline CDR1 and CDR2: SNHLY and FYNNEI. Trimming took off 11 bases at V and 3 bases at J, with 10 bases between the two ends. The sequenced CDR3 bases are TGTGCCTCGGGGTTCGACACTGAA. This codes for CASGFDTE. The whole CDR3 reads CASGFDTEAFF.

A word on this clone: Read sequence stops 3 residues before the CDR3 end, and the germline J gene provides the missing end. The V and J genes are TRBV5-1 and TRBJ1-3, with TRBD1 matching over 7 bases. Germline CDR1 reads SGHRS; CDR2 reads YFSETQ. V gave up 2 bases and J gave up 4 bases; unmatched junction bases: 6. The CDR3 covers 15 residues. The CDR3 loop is CASSFGDRDGNTIYF. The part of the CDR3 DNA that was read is TGCGCCAGCAGCTTTGGGGACAGAGACGGAAACACC.

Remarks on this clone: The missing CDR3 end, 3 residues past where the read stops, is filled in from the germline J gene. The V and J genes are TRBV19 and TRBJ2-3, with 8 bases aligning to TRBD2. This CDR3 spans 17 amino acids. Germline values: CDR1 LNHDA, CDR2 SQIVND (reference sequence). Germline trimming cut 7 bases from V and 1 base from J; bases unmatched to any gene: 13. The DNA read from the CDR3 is TGTGCCAGTAAAGGCGGGGGGTTACAAGACGGCACAGATACG. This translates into CASKGGGLQDGTDT. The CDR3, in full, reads CASKGGGLQDGTDTQYF.

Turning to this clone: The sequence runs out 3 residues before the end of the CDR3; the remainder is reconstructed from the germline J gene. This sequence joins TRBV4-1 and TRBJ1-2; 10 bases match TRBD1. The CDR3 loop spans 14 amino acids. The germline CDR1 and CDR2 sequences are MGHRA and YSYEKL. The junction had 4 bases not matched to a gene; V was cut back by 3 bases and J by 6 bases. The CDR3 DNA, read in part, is TGCGCCAGCAGCCAGCCGGGACAGGGGAATGGC. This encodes CASSQPGQGNG. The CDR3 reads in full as CASSQPGQGNGYTF.

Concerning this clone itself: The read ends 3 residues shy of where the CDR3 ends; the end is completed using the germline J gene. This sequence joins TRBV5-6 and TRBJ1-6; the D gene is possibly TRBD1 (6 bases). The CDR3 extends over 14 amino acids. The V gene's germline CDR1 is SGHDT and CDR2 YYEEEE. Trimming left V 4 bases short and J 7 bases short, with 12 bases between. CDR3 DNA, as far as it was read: TGTGCCAGCAGCGCGGATACAGGGAATTCACCC. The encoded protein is CASSADTGNSP. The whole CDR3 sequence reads CASSADTGNSPLHF.

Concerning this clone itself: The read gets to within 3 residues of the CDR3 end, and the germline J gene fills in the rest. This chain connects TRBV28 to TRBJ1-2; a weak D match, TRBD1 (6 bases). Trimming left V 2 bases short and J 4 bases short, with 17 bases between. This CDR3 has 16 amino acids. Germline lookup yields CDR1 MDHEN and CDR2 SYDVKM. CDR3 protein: CASSLRQAGFGYGYTF. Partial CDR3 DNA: TGTGCCAGCAGTTTACGACAGGCGGGATTCGGCTATGGC.

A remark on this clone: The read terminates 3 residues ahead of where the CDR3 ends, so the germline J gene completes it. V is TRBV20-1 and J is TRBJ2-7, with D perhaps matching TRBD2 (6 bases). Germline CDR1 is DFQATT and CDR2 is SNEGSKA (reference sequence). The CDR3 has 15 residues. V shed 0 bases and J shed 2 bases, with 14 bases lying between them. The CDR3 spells CSARDQRGGPYEQYF. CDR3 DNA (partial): TGCAGTGCTAGAGATCAAAGGGGAGGCCCCTACGAG.

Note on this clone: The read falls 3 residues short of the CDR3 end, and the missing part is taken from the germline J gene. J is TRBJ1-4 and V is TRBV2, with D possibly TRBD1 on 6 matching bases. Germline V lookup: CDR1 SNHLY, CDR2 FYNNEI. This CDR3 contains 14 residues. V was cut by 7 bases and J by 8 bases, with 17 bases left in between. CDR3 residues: CASTLQGLQEKLFF. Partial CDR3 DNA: TGTGCCAGCACTCTACAGGGTTTACAAGAAAAA.

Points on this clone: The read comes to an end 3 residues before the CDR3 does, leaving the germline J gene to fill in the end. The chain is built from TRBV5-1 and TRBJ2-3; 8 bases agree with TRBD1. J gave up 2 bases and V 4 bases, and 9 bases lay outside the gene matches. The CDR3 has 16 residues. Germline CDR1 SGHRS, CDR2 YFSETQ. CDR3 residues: CASSPRQGLYTDTQYF. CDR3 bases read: TGCGCCAGCAGCCCCCGACAGGGGCTCTACACAGATACG.

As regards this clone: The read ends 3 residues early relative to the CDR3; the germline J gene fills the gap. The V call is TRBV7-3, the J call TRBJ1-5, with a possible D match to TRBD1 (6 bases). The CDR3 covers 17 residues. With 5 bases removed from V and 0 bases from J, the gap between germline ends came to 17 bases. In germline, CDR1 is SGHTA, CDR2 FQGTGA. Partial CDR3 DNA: TGTGCCAGCAGCCCGCGGGGGGGGCGGAATAGCAATCAGCCC. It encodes CASSPRGGRNSNQP. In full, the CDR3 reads CASSPRGGRNSNQPQHF. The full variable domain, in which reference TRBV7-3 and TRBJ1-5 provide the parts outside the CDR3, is GAGVSQTPSNKVTEKGKYVELRCDPISGHTALYWYRQSLGQGPEFLIYFQGTGAADDSGLPNDRFFAVRPEGSVSTLKIQRTERGDSAVYLCASSPRGGRNSNQPQHFGDGTRLSIL.

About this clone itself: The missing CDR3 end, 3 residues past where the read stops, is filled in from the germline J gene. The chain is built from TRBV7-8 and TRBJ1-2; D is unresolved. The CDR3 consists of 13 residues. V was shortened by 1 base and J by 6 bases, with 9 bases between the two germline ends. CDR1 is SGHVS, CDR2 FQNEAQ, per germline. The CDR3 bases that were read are TGTGCCAGCAGCTTAGTTGAACAGAATGGC. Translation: CASSLVEQNG. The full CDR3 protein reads CASSLVEQNGYTF.

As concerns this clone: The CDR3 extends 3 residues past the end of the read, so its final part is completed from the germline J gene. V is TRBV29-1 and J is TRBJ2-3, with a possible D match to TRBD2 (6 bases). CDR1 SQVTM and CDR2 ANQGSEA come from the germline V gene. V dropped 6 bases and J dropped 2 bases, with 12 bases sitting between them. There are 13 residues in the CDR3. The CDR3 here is CSVGSGLTDTQYF. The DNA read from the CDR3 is TGCAGCGTCGGAAGCGGGCTCACAGATACG.

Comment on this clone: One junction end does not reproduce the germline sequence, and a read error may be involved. CDR3 bases read: TGTACCAGCAGCCGGCAGGGTTCCGAG. As protein: CTSSRQGSE. The whole CDR3 protein reads CTSSRQGSEQYF. The J gene is TRBJ2-7, the V gene TRBV7-9; D possibly corresponds to TRBD1 (5 bases). The read stops 3 residues short of the end of the CDR3; the missing end is completed from the germline J gene. CDR3 size: 12 residues. Germline CDR1 is SEHNR and CDR2 is FQNEAQ (reference sequence).

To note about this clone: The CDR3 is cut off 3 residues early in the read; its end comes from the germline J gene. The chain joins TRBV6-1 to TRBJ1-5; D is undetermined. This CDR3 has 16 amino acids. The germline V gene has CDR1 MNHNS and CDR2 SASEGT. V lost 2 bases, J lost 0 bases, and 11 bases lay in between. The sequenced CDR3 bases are TGTGCCAGCAGTGAATTGGCAGGCCTTAGCAATCAGCCC. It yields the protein CASSELAGLSNQP. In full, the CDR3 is CASSELAGLSNQPQHF.

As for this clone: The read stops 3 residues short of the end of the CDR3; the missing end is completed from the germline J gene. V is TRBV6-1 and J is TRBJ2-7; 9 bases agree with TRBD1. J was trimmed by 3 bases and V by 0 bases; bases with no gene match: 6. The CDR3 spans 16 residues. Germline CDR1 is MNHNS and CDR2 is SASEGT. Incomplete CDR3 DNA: TGTGCCAGCAGTGAAGCATCAGGACAGGGGAACTACGAG. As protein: CASSEASGQGNYE. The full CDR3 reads CASSEASGQGNYEQYF.

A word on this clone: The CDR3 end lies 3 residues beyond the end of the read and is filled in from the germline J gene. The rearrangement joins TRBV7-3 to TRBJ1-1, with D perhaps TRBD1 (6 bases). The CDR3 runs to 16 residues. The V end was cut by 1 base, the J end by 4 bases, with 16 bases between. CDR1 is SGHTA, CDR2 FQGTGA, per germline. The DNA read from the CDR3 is TGTGCCAGCAGCTTAAGGGGCAGGGGAGTGGGCACTGAA. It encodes CASSLRGRGVGTE. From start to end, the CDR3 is CASSLRGRGVGTEAFF.

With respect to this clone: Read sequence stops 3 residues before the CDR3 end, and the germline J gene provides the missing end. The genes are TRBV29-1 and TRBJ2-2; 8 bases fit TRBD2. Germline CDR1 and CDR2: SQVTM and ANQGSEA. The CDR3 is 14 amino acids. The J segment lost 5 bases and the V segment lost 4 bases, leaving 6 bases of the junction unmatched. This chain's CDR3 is CSVGPSGGTGELFF. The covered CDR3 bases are TGCAGCGTTGGTCCCAGCGGGGGAACCGGGGAG.

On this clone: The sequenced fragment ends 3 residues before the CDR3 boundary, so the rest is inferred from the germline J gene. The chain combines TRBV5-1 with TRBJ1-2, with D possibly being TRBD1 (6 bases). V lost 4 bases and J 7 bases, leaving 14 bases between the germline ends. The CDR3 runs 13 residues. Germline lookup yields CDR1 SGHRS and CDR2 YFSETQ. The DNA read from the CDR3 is TGCGCCAGCAGCCTCAGGGGAGAAAGTGGC. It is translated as CASSLRGESG. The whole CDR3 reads CASSLRGESGYTF.

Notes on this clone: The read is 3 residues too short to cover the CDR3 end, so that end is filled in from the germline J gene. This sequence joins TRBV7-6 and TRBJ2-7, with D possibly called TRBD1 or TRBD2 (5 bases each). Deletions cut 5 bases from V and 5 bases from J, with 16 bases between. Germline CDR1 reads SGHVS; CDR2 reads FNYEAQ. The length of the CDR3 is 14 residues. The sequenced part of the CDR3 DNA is TGTGCCAGCAGCCCGAGGGCAGGGCTCGACGAG. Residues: CASSPRAGLDE. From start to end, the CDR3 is CASSPRAGLDEQYF.

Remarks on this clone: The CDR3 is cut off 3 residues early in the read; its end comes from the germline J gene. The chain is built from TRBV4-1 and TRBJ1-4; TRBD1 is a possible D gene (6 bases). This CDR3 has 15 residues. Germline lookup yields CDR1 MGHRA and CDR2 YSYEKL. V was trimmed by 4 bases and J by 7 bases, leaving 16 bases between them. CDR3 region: CASSLDRSEGEKLFF. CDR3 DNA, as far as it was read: TGCGCCAGCAGCCTCGACAGGAGTGAAGGTGAAAAA.

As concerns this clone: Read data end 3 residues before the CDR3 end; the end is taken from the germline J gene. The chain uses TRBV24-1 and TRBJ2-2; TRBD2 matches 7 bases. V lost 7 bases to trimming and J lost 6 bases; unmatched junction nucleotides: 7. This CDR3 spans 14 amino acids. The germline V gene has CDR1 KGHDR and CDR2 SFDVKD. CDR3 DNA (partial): TGTGCCACCAGGTCCTCGGCGGGAGCCGGGGAG. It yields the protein CATRSSAGAGE. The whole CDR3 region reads CATRSSAGAGELFF.

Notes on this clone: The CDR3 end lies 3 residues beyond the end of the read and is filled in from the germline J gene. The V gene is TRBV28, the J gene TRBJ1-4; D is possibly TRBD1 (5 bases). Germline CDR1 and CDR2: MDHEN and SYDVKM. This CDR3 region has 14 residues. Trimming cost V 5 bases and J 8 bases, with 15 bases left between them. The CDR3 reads CASSQRGLDEKLFF. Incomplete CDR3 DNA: TGTGCCAGCAGTCAAAGGGGACTTGACGAAAAA.

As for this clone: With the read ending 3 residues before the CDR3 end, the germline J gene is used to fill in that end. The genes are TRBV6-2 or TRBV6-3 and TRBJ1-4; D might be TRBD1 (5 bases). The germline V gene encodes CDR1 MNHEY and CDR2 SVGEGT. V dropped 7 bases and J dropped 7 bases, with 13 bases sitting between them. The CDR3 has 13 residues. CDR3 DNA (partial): TGTGCCAGCACATCCAGGGTAACTGAAAAA. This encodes CASTSRVTEK. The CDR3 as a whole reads CASTSRVTEKLFF.

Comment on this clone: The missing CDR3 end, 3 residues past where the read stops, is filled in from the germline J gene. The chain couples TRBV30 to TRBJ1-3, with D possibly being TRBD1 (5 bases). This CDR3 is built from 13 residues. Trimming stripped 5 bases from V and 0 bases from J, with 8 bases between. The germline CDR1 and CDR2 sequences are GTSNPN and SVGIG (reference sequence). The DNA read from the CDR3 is TGTGCCTGGCAGGGATTCTCTGGAAACACC. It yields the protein CAWQGFSGNT. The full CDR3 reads CAWQGFSGNTIYF.

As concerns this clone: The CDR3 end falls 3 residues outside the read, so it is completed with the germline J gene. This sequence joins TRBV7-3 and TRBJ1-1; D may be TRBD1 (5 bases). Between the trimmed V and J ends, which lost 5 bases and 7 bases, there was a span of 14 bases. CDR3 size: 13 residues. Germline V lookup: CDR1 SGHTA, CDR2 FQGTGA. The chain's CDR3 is CASSLGHRREAFF. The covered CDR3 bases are TGTGCCAGCAGCCTAGGACACCGACGTGAA.

CDR3 amino acids: CATREGTGQNGYTF. The part of the CDR3 DNA that was read is TGTGCCACCCGGGAAGGGACAGGGCAGAATGGC. The J gene is TRBJ1-2, the V gene TRBV10-3; the match to TRBD1 covers 9 bases. The missing CDR3 end, 3 residues past where the read stops, is filled in from the germline J gene. The CDR3 totals 14 residues. Losses at the gene ends were 10 bases for V and 6 bases for J; bases not matched to a gene: 12. Germline V gene data show CDR1 as ENHRY and CDR2 as SYGVKD.

The sequenced part of the CDR3 DNA is TGCGCCAGCAGCTTTAGGGCAGGGGGCGCAGATACG. Encoded protein: CASSFRAGGADT. The full CDR3 protein is CASSFRAGGADTQYF. The chain employs TRBV5-1 and TRBJ2-3; 8 bases match TRBD1. The missing CDR3 end, 3 residues past where the read stops, is filled in from the germline J gene. Looked up from germline, CDR1 is SGHRS and CDR2 is YFSETQ. There are 15 residues in the CDR3. The V gene end was trimmed by 2 bases and the J gene end by 4 bases; junction bases not matched to a gene: 6.

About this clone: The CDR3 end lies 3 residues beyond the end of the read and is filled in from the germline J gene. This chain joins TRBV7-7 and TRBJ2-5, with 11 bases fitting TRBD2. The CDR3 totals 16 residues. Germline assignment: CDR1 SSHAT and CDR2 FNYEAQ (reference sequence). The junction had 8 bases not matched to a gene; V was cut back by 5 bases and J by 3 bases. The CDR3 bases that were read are TGTGCCAGCAGCCGACTAGCGGGGATCACAGAAGAGACC. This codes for CASSRLAGITEET. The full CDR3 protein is CASSRLAGITEETQYF. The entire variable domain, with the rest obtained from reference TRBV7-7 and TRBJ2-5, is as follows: GAGVSQSPRYKVTKRGQDVTLRCDPISSHATLYWYQQALGQGPEFLTYFNYEAQPDKSGLPSDRFSAERPEGSISTLTIQRTEQRDSAMYRCASSRLAGITEETQYFGPGTRLLVL.